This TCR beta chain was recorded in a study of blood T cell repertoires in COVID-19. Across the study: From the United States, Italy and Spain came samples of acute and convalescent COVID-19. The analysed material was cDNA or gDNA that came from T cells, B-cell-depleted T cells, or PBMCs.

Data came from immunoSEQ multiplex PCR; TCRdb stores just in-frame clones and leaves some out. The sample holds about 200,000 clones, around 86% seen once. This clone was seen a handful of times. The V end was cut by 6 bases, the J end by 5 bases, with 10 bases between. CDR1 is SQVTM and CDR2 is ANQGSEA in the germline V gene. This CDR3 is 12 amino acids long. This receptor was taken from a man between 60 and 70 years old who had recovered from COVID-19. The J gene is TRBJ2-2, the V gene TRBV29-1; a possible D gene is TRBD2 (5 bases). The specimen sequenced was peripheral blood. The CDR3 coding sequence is TGCAGCGTGGATGGGAGTACCGGGGAGCTGTTTTTT. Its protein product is CSVDGSTGELFF.